This TCR beta chain was documented in a study of blood T cell repertoires in COVID-19. The repertoire was sequenced with immunoSEQ multiplex PCR; TCRdb's copy has only in-frame clones and lacks some. The sample includes hundreds of thousands of clones, under 95% of them seen just once. Germline-derived CDR1 and CDR2 are LNHNV and YYDKDF (reference sequence). The length of the CDR3 is 15 residues. V was trimmed by 5 bases and J by 2 bases, leaving 13 bases between them. The sequence was collected from a woman between 18 and 29 years old who had recovered from COVID-19. Sequencing was carried out using peripheral blood. V and J are TRBV15 and TRBJ1-5; possible D gene TRBD1, 6 bases. The CDR3 nucleotides are TGTGCCACCAGCGGCCGCAGGGGTGGCAATCAGCCCCAGCATTTT. As protein: CATSGRRGGNQPQHF.